These 2 T cell receptor beta chains came from one sample sequenced in a study of identical twins. TCRdb independently ran MiXCR on the 5' RACE reads; one entry per CDR3 protein. Of some 690,000 distinct CDR3 sequences detected, 21% appear once; the ten largest clones hold 4% to 4.5%. Separately, the same data were catalogued under a study of T cells expressing NK-cell markers.

The sequenced sample consisted of PBMCs. Receptors originate from a woman under 30 in good health.

This clonotype was found a few times. V is TRBV5-1 and J is TRBJ1-6; the D is unclear. CDR1 and CDR2 from the germline V gene are SGHRS and YFSETQ. The CDR3 loop spans 13 amino acids. Trimming removed 3 bases at V and 8 bases at J, with 9 bases between. CDR3 nucleotides: TGCGCCAGCAGCTCAGAAGCAGATTCACCCCTCCACTTT. Encoded protein: CASSSEADSPLHF. Looking up the rest from reference TRBV5-1 and TRBJ1-6 gives the full variable domain: KAGVTQTPRYLIKTRGQQVTLSCSPISGHRSVSWYQQTPGQGLQFLFEYFSETQRNKGNFPGRFSGRQFSNSRSEMNVSTLELGDSALYLCASSSEADSPLHFGNGTRLTVT.

This clonotype was found many times. The CDR3 DNA reads TGTGCCAGCAGTTTGGCGACTGGTCATTTCGAGCAGTTCTTC. Encoded protein: CASSLATGHFEQFF. The rearrangement links TRBV12-3 or TRBV12-4 to TRBJ2-1; no definite D call. The V and J ends lost 3 bases and 10 bases respectively, with 16 bases between them. This CDR3 comprises 14 residues.